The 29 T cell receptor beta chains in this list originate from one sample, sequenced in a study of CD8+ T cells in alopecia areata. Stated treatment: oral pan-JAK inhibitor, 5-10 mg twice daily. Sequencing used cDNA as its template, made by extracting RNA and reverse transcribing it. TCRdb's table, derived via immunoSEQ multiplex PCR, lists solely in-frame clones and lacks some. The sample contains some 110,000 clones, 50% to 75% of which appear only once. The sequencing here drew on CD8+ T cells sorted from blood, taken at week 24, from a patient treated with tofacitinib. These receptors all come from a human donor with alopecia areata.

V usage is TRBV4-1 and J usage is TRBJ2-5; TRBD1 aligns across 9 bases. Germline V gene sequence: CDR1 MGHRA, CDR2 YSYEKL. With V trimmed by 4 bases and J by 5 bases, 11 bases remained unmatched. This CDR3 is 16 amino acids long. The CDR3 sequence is CASSLPGQGWGETQYF. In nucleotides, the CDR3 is TGCGCCAGCAGCCTCCCGGGACAGGGATGGGGGGAGACCCAGTACTTC.

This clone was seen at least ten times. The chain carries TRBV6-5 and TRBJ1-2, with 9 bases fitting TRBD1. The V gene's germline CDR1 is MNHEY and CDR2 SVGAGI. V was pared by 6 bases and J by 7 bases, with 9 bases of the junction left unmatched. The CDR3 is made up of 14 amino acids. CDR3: CASRVGQGISGYTF. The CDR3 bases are TGTGCCAGCAGGGTGGGACAGGGAATCTCTGGCTACACCTTC.

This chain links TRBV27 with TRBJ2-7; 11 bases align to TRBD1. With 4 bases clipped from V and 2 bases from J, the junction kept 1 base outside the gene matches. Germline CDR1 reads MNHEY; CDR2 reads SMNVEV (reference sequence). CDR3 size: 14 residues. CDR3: CASSWTGGPYEQYF. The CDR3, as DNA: TGTGCCAGCAGTTGGACAGGGGGCCCCTACGAGCAGTACTTC.

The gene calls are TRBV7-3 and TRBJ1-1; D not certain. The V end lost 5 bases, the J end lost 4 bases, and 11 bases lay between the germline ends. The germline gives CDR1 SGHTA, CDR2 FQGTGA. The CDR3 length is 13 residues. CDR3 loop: CASSPDPGTEAFF. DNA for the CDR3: TGTGCCAGCAGCCCCGACCCAGGCACTGAAGCTTTCTTT. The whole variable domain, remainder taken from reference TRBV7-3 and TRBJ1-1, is GAGVSQTPSNKVTEKGKYVELRCDPISGHTALYWYRQSLGQGPEFLIYFQGTGAADDSGLPNDRFFAVRPEGSVSTLKIQRTERGDSAVYLCASSPDPGTEAFFGQGTRLTVV.

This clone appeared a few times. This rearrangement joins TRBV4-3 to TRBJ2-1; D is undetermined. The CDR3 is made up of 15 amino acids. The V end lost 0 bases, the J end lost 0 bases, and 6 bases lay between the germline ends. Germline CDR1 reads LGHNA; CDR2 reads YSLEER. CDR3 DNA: TGCGCCAGCAGCCAAGATGGTAGCTCCTACAATGAGCAGTTCTTC. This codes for CASSQDGSSYNEQFF.

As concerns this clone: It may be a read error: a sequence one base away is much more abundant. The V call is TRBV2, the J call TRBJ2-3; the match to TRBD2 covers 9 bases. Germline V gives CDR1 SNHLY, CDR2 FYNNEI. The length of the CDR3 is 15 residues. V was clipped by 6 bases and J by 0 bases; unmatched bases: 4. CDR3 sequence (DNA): TGTGCCAGCAGCCGCGGGGGGGCTAGCACAGATACGCAGTATTTT. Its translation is CASSRGGASTDTQYF.

The CDR3 DNA sequence: TGTGCCAGCAGCTTGATCAGGATCGGCTACGAGCAGTACTTC. This gives the protein CASSLIRIGYEQYF. This rearrangement joins TRBV5-6 to TRBJ2-7; D is undetermined. There are 14 residues in the CDR3. CDR1 is SGHDT and CDR2 is YYEEEE in the germline V gene. Trimming took off 1 base at V and 3 bases at J, with 11 bases between the two ends.

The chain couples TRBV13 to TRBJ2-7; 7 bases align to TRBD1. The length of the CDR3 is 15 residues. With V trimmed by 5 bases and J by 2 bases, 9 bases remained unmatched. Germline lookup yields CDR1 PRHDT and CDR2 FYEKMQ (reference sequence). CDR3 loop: CASSPEGRGTYEQYF. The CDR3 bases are TGTGCCAGCAGCCCCGAAGGCAGGGGGACCTACGAGCAGTACTTC.

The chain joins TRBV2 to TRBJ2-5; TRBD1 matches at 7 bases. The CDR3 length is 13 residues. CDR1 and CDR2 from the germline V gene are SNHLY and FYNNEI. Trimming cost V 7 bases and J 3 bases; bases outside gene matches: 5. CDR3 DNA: TGTGCCAGCATCGACAGGGCAAAAGAGACCCAGTACTTC. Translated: CASIDRAKETQYF. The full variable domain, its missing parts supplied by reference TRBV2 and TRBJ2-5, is EPEVTQTPSHQVTQMGQEVILRCVPISNHLYFYWYRQILGQKVEFLVSFYNNEISEKSEIFDDQFSVERPDGSNFTLKIRSTKLEDSAMYFCASIDRAKETQYFGPGTRLLVL.

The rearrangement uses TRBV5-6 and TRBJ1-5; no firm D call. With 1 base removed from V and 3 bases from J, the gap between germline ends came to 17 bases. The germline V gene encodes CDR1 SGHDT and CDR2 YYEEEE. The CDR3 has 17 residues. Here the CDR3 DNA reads TGTGCCAGCAGCTTGAACAGTCACAAGTCCTCCAATCAGCCCCAGCATTTT. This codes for CASSLNSHKSSNQPQHF. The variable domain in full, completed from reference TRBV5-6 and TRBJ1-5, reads DAGVTQSPTHLIKTRGQQVTLRCSPKSGHDTVSWYQQALGQGPQFIFQYYEEEERQRGNFPDRFSGHQFPNYSSELNVNALLLGDSALYLCASSLNSHKSSNQPQHFGDGTRLSIL.

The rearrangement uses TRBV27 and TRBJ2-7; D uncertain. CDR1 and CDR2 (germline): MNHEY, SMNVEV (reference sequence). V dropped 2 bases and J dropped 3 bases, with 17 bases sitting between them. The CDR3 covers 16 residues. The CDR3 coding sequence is TGTGCCAGCAGTTTAGAGCTGAACCCTTTCTACTACGAGCAGTACTTC. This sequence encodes CASSLELNPFYYEQYF.

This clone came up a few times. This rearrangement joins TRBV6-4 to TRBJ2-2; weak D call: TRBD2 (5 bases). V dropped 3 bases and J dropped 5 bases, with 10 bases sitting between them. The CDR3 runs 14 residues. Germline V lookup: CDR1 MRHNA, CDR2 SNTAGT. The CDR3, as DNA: TGTGCCAGCAGTGAGCGGCTAGCTACCGGGGAGCTGTTTTTT. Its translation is CASSERLATGELFF.

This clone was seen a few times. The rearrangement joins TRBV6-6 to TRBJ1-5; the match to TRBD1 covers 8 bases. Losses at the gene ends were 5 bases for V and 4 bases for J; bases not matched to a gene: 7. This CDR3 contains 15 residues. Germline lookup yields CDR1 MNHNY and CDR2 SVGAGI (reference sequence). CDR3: CASSDLDRGNQPQHF. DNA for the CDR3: TGTGCCAGCAGTGACCTCGACAGGGGTAATCAGCCCCAGCATTTT.

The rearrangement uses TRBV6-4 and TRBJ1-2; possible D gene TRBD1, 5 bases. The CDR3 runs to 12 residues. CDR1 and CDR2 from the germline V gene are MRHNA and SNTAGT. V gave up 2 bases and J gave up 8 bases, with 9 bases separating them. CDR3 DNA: TGTGCCAGCAGTGACGCCGGGGGAGGCTACACCTTC. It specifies CASSDAGGGYTF.

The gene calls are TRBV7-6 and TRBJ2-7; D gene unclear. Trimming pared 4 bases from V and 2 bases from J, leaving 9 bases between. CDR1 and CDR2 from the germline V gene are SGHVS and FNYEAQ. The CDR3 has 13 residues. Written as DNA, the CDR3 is TGTGCCAGCAGCTGGCAAGGAACCTACGAGCAGTACTTC. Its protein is CASSWQGTYEQYF.

The CDR3 nucleotides are TGTGCCAGCAGTGTTCTCCGGGACAGCTATGGCTACACCTTC. It is translated as CASSVLRDSYGYTF. The chain links TRBV6-1 to TRBJ1-2, with 7 positions matching TRBD1. The CDR3 spans 14 residues. Germline values: CDR1 MNHNS, CDR2 SASEGT. After removal of 4 bases from V and 4 bases from J, the junction contained 6 bases not matched to a gene.

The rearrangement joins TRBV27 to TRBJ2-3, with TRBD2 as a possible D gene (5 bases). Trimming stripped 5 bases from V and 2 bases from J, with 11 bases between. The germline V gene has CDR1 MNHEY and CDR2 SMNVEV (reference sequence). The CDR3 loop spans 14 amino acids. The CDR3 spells CASSLRENTDTQYF. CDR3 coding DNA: TGTGCCAGCAGTCTCCGGGAAAACACAGATACGCAGTATTTT.

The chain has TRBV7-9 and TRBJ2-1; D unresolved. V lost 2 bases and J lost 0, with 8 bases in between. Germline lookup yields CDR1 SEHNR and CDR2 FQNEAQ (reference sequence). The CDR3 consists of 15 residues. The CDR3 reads CASSLTGSSYNEQFF. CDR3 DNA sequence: TGTGCCAGCAGCTTAACGGGTAGCTCCTACAATGAGCAGTTCTTC.

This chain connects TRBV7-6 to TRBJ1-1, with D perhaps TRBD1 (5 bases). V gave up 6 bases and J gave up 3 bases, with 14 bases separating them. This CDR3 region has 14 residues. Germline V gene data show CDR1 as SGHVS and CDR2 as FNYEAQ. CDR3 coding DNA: TGTGCCAGCAGTTCTCGACGGGACTACACTGAAGCTTTCTTT. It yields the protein CASSSRRDYTEAFF.

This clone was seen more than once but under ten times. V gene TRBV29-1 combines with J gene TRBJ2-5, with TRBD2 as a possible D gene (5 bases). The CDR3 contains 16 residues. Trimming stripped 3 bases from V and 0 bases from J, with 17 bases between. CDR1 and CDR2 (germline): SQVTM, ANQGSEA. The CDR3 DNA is TGCAGCGTTGATTCTTTAGCCATGGAGGACCAAGAGACCCAGTACTTC. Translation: CSVDSLAMEDQETQYF.

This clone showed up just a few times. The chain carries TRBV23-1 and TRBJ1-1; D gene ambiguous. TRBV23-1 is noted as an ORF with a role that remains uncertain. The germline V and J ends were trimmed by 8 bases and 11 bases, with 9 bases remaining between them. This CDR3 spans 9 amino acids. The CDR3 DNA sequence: TGCGCCAGCCCCCCGCAGGCTTTCTTT. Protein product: CASPPQAFF.

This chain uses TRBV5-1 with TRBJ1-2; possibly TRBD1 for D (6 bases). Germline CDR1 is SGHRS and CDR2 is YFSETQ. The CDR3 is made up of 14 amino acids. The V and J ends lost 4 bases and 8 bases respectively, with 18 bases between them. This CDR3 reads CASSPTGSFDGYTF. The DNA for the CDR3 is TGCGCCAGCAGCCCGACAGGCTCCTTCGACGGCTACACCTTC. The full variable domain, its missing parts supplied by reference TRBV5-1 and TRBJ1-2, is KAGVTQTPRYLIKTRGQQVTLSCSPISGHRSVSWYQQTPGQGLQFLFEYFSETQRNKGNFPGRFSGRQFSNSRSEMNVSTLELGDSALYLCASSPTGSFDGYTFGSGTRLTVV.

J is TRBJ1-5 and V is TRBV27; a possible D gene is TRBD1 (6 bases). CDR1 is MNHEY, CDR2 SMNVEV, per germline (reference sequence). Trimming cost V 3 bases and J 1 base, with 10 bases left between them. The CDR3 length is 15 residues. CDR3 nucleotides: TGTGCCAGCAGTTTCGGCACAGGGAGCAATCAGCCCCAGCATTTT. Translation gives CASSFGTGSNQPQHF.

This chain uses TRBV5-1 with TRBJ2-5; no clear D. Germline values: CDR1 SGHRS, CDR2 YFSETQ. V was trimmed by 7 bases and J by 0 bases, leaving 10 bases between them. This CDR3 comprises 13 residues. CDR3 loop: CASRSQYQETQYF. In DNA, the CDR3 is TGCGCCAGCCGTTCTCAGTACCAAGAGACCCAGTACTTC.

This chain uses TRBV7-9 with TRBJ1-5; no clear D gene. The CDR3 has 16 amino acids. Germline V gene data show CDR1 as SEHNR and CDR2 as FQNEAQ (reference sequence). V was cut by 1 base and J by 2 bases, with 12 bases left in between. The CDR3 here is CASSLEGGSGNQPQHF. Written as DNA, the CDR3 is TGTGCCAGCAGCTTAGAAGGTGGTAGTGGCAATCAGCCCCAGCATTTT.

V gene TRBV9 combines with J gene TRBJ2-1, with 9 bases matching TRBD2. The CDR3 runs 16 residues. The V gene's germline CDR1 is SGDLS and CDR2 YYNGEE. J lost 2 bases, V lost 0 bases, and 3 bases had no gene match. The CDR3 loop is CASSVAGGGAYNEQFF. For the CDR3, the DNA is TGTGCCAGCAGCGTAGCCGGCGGGGGGGCCTACAATGAGCAGTTCTTC. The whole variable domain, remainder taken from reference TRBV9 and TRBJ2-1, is DSGVTQTPKHLITATGQRVTLRCSPRSGDLSVYWYQQSLDQGLQFLIQYYNGEERAKGNILERFSAQQFPDLHSELNLSSLELGDSALYFCASSVAGGGAYNEQFFGPGTRLTVL.

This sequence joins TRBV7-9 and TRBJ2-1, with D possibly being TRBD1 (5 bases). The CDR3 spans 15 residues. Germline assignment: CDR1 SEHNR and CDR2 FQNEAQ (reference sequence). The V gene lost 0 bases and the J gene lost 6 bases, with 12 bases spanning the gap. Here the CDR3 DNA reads TGTGCCAGCAGCTTAGCTCCAGGGTGGGCCAATGAGCAGTTCTTC. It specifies CASSLAPGWANEQFF. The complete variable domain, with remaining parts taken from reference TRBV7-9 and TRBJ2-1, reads DTGVSQNPRHKITKRGQNVTFRCDPISEHNRLYWYRQTLGQGPEFLTYFQNEAQLEKSRLLSDRFSAERPKGSFSTLEIQRTEQGDSAMYLCASSLAPGWANEQFFGPGTRLTVL.

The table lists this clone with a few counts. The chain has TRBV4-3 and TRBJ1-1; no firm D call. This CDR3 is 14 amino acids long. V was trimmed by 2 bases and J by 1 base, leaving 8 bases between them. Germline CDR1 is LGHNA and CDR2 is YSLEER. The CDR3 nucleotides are TGCGCCAGCAGCCAACAACAAGAGAACACTGAAGCTTTCTTT. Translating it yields CASSQQQENTEAFF.

The CDR3 spells CASSPIWGGRGDIQYF. CDR3 nucleotides: TGCGCCAGCAGCCCCATATGGGGGGGTCGGGGAGACATTCAGTACTTC. The rearrangement joins TRBV4-3 to TRBJ2-4; 7 nucleotides align to TRBD2. CDR1 LGHNA and CDR2 YSLEER come from the germline V gene. With 4 bases clipped from V and 8 bases from J, the junction kept 14 bases outside the gene matches. The CDR3 sequence is 16 residues long.